The rows below give T cell receptor beta chains drawn from one sample of a study of blood T cell repertoires in COVID-19. Sequenced by immunoSEQ multiplex PCR; TCRdb stores in-frame clones only, minus some. The sample lists roughly 350,000 clones, 87% occurring once. Sequencing was performed on peripheral blood. The receptors here all came from a woman in her twenties or thirties with COVID-19, enrolled during active disease. CDR3s include the opening cysteine and the closing phenylalanine or tryptophan. Fields, in order: D gene, V gene, clone size, J gene, CDR3 protein, CDR3 DNA. A D gene is named only where the DNA matches it firmly. A row's size may be missing; if present it is once, few, many or a size class.

d_gene: NA
v_gene: TRBV6-6
abundance: NA
j_gene: TRBJ1-4
CDR3aa: CASSYAGREKLFF
CDR3nt: TGTGCCAGCAGTTACGCGGGGCGGGAAAAACTGTTTTTT

d_gene: NA
v_gene: TRBV21-1
abundance: NA
j_gene: TRBJ2-6
CDR3aa: CASSNVTSGRANTISGANVLTF
CDR3nt: TGTGCCAGCAGCAACGTCACTAGCGGGAGGGCCAATACGATCTCTGGGGCCAACGTCCTGACTTTC

d_gene: TRBD2
v_gene: TRBV5-4
abundance: NA
j_gene: TRBJ2-7
CDR3aa: CASSTGLAGGYYEQYF
CDR3nt: TGTGCCAGCAGCACGGGACTAGCGGGAGGGTACTACGAGCAGTACTTC

d_gene: TRBD2
v_gene: TRBV7-3
abundance: NA
j_gene: TRBJ2-1
CDR3aa: CASSLGLAGTRSYNEQFF
CDR3nt: TGTGCCAGCAGCTTAGGACTAGCGGGAACCCGCTCCTACAATGAGCAGTTCTTC

d_gene: NA
v_gene: TRBV7-2
abundance: NA
j_gene: TRBJ1-5
CDR3aa: CASSFTRRNQPQHF
CDR3nt: TGTGCCAGCAGCTTTACACGCCGCAATCAGCCCCAGCATTTT

d_gene: NA
v_gene: TRBV6-5
abundance: once
j_gene: TRBJ2-2
CDR3aa: CASRGVWGGELFF
CDR3nt: TGTGCCTCTCGGGGAGTTTGGGGCGGGGAGCTGTTTTTT

d_gene: NA
v_gene: TRBV21-1
abundance: NA
j_gene: TRBJ1-6
CDR3aa: CANLTGTGGAYNSPLHF
CDR3nt: TGTGCCAACCTCACCGGAACAGGGGGTGCCTATAATTCACCCCTCCACTTT

d_gene: TRBD2
v_gene: TRBV3-1/TRBV3-2
abundance: NA
j_gene: TRBJ2-2
CDR3aa: CASSRLAGGPWSSTGELFF
CDR3nt: TGTGCCAGCAGTCGTCTGGCGGGAGGGCCGTGGTCATCCACCGGGGAGCTGTTTTTT

d_gene: NA
v_gene: TRBV19
abundance: NA
j_gene: TRBJ2-4
CDR3aa: CASSMSSGLGGQNIQYF
CDR3nt: TGTGCCAGTAGTATGTCCTCCGGTCTCGGAGGGCAAAACATTCAGTACTTC

d_gene: TRBD1
v_gene: TRBV29-1
abundance: few
j_gene: TRBJ2-1
CDR3aa: CSGATGTGHGEQFF
CDR3nt: TGCAGCGGTGCAACCGGGACAGGCCACGGTGAGCAGTTCTTC

d_gene: NA
v_gene: TRBV2
abundance: NA
j_gene: TRBJ2-2
CDR3aa: CASNPLGAGELFF
CDR3nt: TGTGCCAGCAATCCATTAGGGGCCGGGGAGCTGTTTTTT

d_gene: NA
v_gene: TRBV3-1/TRBV3-2
abundance: NA
j_gene: TRBJ2-3
CDR3aa: CASSQGSNTQYF
CDR3nt: TGTGCCAGCAGCCAAGGTAGCAATACGCAGTATTTT

d_gene: NA
v_gene: TRBV24-1
abundance: few
j_gene: TRBJ1-1
CDR3aa: CATSDPGSTEAFF
CDR3nt: TGTGCCACCAGTGATCCAGGGTCAACTGAAGCTTTCTTT

d_gene: NA
v_gene: TRBV5-1
abundance: NA
j_gene: TRBJ2-5
CDR3aa: CASSLQGPDGTQYF
CDR3nt: TGCGCCAGCAGCTTACAGGGCCCGGATGGGACCCAGTACTTC

d_gene: NA
v_gene: TRBV5-4
abundance: NA
j_gene: TRBJ2-3
CDR3aa: CASSIVSGSTDTQYF
CDR3nt: TGTGCCAGCAGCATTGTCAGCGGTAGCACAGATACGCAGTATTTT

d_gene: NA
v_gene: TRBV4-1
abundance: NA
j_gene: TRBJ1-5
CDR3aa: CASGGIGGNQPQHF
CDR3nt: TGCGCCAGCGGGGGGATAGGTGGCAATCAGCCCCAGCATTTT

d_gene: TRBD2
v_gene: TRBV24-1
abundance: NA
j_gene: TRBJ2-1
CDR3aa: CATSLSRTSGRVEQFF
CDR3nt: TGTGCCACCAGCTTGTCTAGAACTAGCGGGAGAGTTGAGCAGTTCTTC

d_gene: NA
v_gene: TRBV30
abundance: NA
j_gene: TRBJ1-1
CDR3aa: CAWRGGGRNTEAFF
CDR3nt: TGTGCCTGGAGGGGCGGGGGGAGGAACACTGAAGCTTTCTTT

d_gene: NA
v_gene: TRBV5-1
abundance: NA
j_gene: TRBJ2-3
CDR3aa: CASIPGTGPSENTQYF
CDR3nt: TGCGCCAGCATCCCGGGGACTGGACCTTCCGAGAATACGCAGTATTTT

d_gene: NA
v_gene: TRBV2
abundance: NA
j_gene: TRBJ1-4
CDR3aa: CASSDGVFSEKLFF
CDR3nt: TGTGCCAGCAGTGACGGAGTCTTTAGTGAAAAACTGTTTTTT

d_gene: TRBD2
v_gene: TRBV5-4
abundance: NA
j_gene: TRBJ2-1
CDR3aa: CASSPHGLAGGRGSEQFF
CDR3nt: TGTGCCAGCAGCCCTCACGGACTAGCGGGGGGCCGGGGGAGTGAGCAGTTCTTC

d_gene: NA
v_gene: TRBV15
abundance: NA
j_gene: TRBJ2-7
CDR3aa: CATSRDLGAHYEQYF
CDR3nt: TGTGCCACCAGCAGAGATCTGGGGGCCCACTACGAGCAGTACTTC

d_gene: NA
v_gene: TRBV3-1/TRBV3-2
abundance: few
j_gene: TRBJ1-5
CDR3aa: CASSRGLGVNQPQHF
CDR3nt: TGTGCCAGCAGCCGAGGACTAGGGGTCAATCAGCCCCAGCATTTT

d_gene: TRBD1
v_gene: TRBV14
abundance: NA
j_gene: TRBJ1-6
CDR3aa: CASSATGVASPLHF
CDR3nt: TGTGCCAGCAGCGCCACAGGGGTCGCTTCACCCCTCCACTTT

d_gene: TRBD1
v_gene: TRBV5-1
abundance: NA
j_gene: TRBJ1-1
CDR3aa: CASARGQLMNTEAFF
CDR3nt: TGCGCCAGCGCTAGGGGACAGCTGATGAACACTGAAGCTTTCTTT

d_gene: TRBD2
v_gene: TRBV7-9
abundance: few
j_gene: TRBJ2-7
CDR3aa: CASSLTRGREVYEQYF
CDR3nt: TGTGCCAGCAGCCTCACTAGAGGGCGGGAGGTGTACGAGCAGTACTTC

d_gene: NA
v_gene: TRBV19
abundance: NA
j_gene: TRBJ2-7
CDR3aa: CASSITTAYEQYF
CDR3nt: TGTGCCAGTAGTATTACTACGGCCTACGAGCAGTACTTC

d_gene: NA
v_gene: TRBV6-5
abundance: NA
j_gene: TRBJ2-3
CDR3aa: CASGPKGGDTQYF
CDR3nt: TGTGCCAGCGGACCGAAAGGAGGAGATACGCAGTATTTT

d_gene: NA
v_gene: TRBV14
abundance: NA
j_gene: TRBJ1-2
CDR3aa: CASSQDSLYGYTF
CDR3nt: TGTGCCAGCAGCCAAGATTCCCTCTATGGCTACACCTTC

d_gene: TRBD2
v_gene: TRBV18
abundance: NA
j_gene: TRBJ2-1
CDR3aa: CASRTSGSLWFF
CDR3nt: TGTGCCAGCAGGACTAGCGGGAGCCTGTGGTTCTTC

d_gene: NA
v_gene: TRBV7-9
abundance: NA
j_gene: TRBJ1-1
CDR3aa: CASSLDLPEAFF
CDR3nt: TGTGCCAGCAGCTTAGATCTACCTGAAGCTTTCTTT